This T cell receptor (beta chain) was obtained from a study of blood T cell repertoires in COVID-19. Overall study context: Specimens from acute and convalescent COVID-19 originated in the United States, Italy and Spain. The analysed material was cDNA or gDNA that came from T cells, B-cell-depleted T cells, or PBMCs.

Study processing details: By means of reference gene primer amplification, nucleated cell counts were estimated. The repertoire was sequenced with immunoSEQ multiplex PCR; TCRdb's copy has only in-frame clones and lacks some. V, J and clone size were drawn from that table, and D and trimming were deduced from the DNA. The data hold 120,000 to 150,000 clones, with about 91% observed a single time. The V gene lost 8 bases and the J gene lost 4 bases, with 16 bases spanning the gap. Germline V gives CDR1 GTSNPN, CDR2 SVGIG (reference sequence). The CDR3 length is 13 residues. The clonotype comes from a woman between 45 and 65 years old with acute or convalescent COVID-19. The specimen was peripheral blood. The chain uses TRBV30 and TRBJ2-3, with a tentative D call TRBD2 (6 bases). The CDR3 DNA reads TGTGCCGGTGAAGGGACTGCCGCAGATACGCAGTATTTT. This translates into CAGEGTAADTQYF.